Following are 3 T cell receptor beta chains from one sample sequenced in a study of T cell responses to AZD1222 COVID-19 vaccine. Method: immunoSEQ multiplex PCR; TCRdb's copy keeps in-frame clones and lacks some. The data contain 130,000 to 150,000 clones, about nine tenths of them singletons. This specimen was peripheral blood, taken on day 0 of AZD1222 vaccination. All receptors come from an adult in good health.

The chain employs TRBV24-1 and TRBJ2-7; D is unclear. Trimming took off 0 bases at V and 3 bases at J, with 11 bases between the two ends. This CDR3 is built from 15 residues. The germline gives CDR1 KGHDR, CDR2 SFDVKD. CDR3 in amino acids: CATSDLKSKGYEQYF. CDR3 bases: TGTGCCACCAGTGATTTGAAGAGTAAAGGCTACGAGCAGTACTTC.

The chain carries TRBV30 and TRBJ2-7, with D hard to call. V gave up 3 bases and J gave up 11 bases, with 17 bases separating them. CDR3 length: 12 amino acids. CDR1 is GTSNPN, CDR2 SVGIG, per germline (reference sequence). CDR3 nucleotides: TGTGCCTGGAGCCCGCCGTTTGGCAGCAAGTACTTC. It encodes CAWSPPFGSKYF.

This chain links TRBV7-9 with TRBJ1-2, with D unclear. Germline-derived CDR1 and CDR2 are SEHNR and FQNEAQ (reference sequence). Deletions cut 5 bases from V and 6 bases from J, with 22 bases between. CDR3 size: 16 residues. CDR3 DNA sequence: TGTGCCAGCAGCCGGAGTGGTTGGGAAGGGATTAATGGCTACACCTTC. It is translated as CASSRSGWEGINGYTF.